These 14 T cell receptor beta chains originate from one sample sequenced in a study of blood T cell repertoires in COVID-19. This table comes from immunoSEQ multiplex PCR, and its TCRdb copy is limited to in-frame clones, with some not included. The sample lists about 140,000 clones; about four fifths were seen once. Material: peripheral blood. The receptors here all came from a human donor in a cohort sampled during active COVID-19.

This clone was detected once. This sequence joins TRBV6-1 and TRBJ1-2, with D tentatively TRBD1 (5 bases). There are 15 residues in the CDR3. Germline V gives CDR1 MNHNS, CDR2 SASEGT. The germline V and J ends were trimmed by 2 bases and 0 bases, with 10 bases remaining between them. In DNA form, the CDR3 reads TGTGCCAGCAGTGAATCAGGGAAAACTAACTATGGCTACACCTTC. The encoded protein is CASSESGKTNYGYTF.

The chain is built from TRBV11-2 and TRBJ2-7, with 12 bases fitting TRBD1. The CDR3 is 16 amino acids. Germline assignment: CDR1 SGHAT and CDR2 FQNNGV. J lost 7 bases, V lost 3 bases, and 10 bases had no gene match. This CDR3 reads CASSFNRDRGPREQYF. The CDR3 DNA reads TGTGCCAGCAGCTTTAACCGGGACAGGGGGCCTCGGGAGCAGTACTTC. The full variable domain, its missing parts supplied by reference TRBV11-2 and TRBJ2-7, is EAGVAQSPRYKIIEKRQSVAFWCNPISGHATLYWYQQILGQGPKLLIQFQNNGVVDDSQLPKDRFSAERLKGVDSTLKIQPAKLEDSAVYLCASSFNRDRGPREQYFGPGTRLTVT.

The chain combines TRBV28 with TRBJ2-1, with TRBD2 matching 11 bases. Trimming cost V 5 bases and J 1 base; bases outside gene matches: 10. The CDR3 sequence is 18 residues long. Looked up from germline, CDR1 is MDHEN and CDR2 is SYDVKM. The CDR3 DNA reads TGTGCCAGCAGTCCACCCCTAGCGGGGGGTATTTCCTACAATGAGCAGTTCTTC. Translated, it gives CASSPPLAGGISYNEQFF.

The rearrangement uses TRBV28 and TRBJ2-2, with D perhaps TRBD1 (6 bases). Germline V gene data show CDR1 as MDHEN and CDR2 as SYDVKM. With 2 bases removed from V and 2 bases from J, the gap between germline ends came to 6 bases. CDR3 length equals 14 residues. The CDR3, as DNA: TGTGCCAGCAGTTTAGGGGGCAACACCGGGGAGCTGTTTTTT. Protein product: CASSLGGNTGELFF.

The chain couples TRBV6-5 to TRBJ1-3; TRBD1 matches 7 bases. Germline V gene lookup returns CDR1 MNHEY and CDR2 SVGAGI. CDR3 length: 16 amino acids. The J segment lost 2 bases and the V segment lost 4 bases, leaving 8 bases of the junction unmatched. The CDR3 here is CASSSLTGTAGNTIYF. For the CDR3, the DNA is TGTGCCAGCAGTTCCTTGACCGGGACAGCTGGAAACACCATATATTTT.

The chain combines TRBV5-4 with TRBJ1-2; D remains ambiguous. The CDR3 contains 13 residues. The V end was cut by 1 base, the J end by 3 bases, with 7 bases between. CDR1 is SGHNT and CDR2 is YYREEE in the germline V gene (reference sequence). CDR3 sequence (DNA): TGTGCCAGCAGCTTGTTGTCGGACTATGGCTACACCTTC. This gives the protein CASSLLSDYGYTF. Variable domain in full (rest from reference TRBV5-4 and TRBJ1-2): ETGVTQSPTHLIKTRGQQVTLRCSSQSGHNTVSWYQQALGQGPQFIFQYYREEENGRGNFPPRFSGLQFPNYSSELNVNALELDDSALYLCASSLLSDYGYTFGSGTRLTVV.

This chain uses TRBV6-5 with TRBJ2-7, with a weak D call TRBD2 (6 bases). Germline lookup yields CDR1 MNHEY and CDR2 SVGAGI. V was shortened by 6 bases and J by 4 bases, with 16 bases between the two germline ends. The CDR3 spans 14 residues. Written as DNA, the CDR3 is TGTGCCAGCAGCGAGACCGCGGGGAATTACGAGCAGTACTTC. Its protein product is CASSETAGNYEQYF.

V is TRBV27 and J is TRBJ2-7; tentative D call: TRBD1 (6 bases). V lost 7 bases, J lost 3 bases, and 13 bases lay in between. From germline, CDR1 is MNHEY and CDR2 SMNVEV (reference sequence). The CDR3 length is 13 residues. The CDR3 bases are TGTGCCAGCACAAACCGGGACAACTACGAGCAGTACTTC. This gives the protein CASTNRDNYEQYF.

This clone was recorded only once. The chain couples TRBV18 to TRBJ1-3; weak D call: TRBD1 (6 bases). Germline-derived CDR1 and CDR2 are KGHSH and LQKENI. The CDR3 contains 15 residues. The germline V and J ends were trimmed by 1 base and 1 base, with 8 bases remaining between them. The CDR3 region has the DNA TGTGCCAGCTCACCACTCCAGGGGTCTGGAAACACCATATATTTT. The encoded protein is CASSPLQGSGNTIYF.

The rearrangement uses TRBV12-3 or TRBV12-4 and TRBJ1-2, with D unresolved. The CDR3 has 12 amino acids. The V end lost 6 bases, the J end lost 4 bases, and 9 bases lay between the germline ends. CDR3 residues: CASSPGAYGYTF. The CDR3 DNA reads TGTGCCAGCAGCCCGGGAGCCTATGGCTACACCTTC.

This clone was counted between two and nine times. V gene TRBV5-1 combines with J gene TRBJ1-3; a possible D gene is TRBD1 (6 bases). The CDR3 spans 15 residues. V lost 4 bases and J 0 bases, leaving 11 bases between the germline ends. From germline, CDR1 is SGHRS and CDR2 YFSETQ. In nucleotides, the CDR3 is TGCGCCAGCAGCGCATCAGGGGACTCTGGAAACACCATATATTTT. Translating gives CASSASGDSGNTIYF. Full variable domain (remainder filled in from reference TRBV5-1 and TRBJ1-3): KAGVTQTPRYLIKTRGQQVTLSCSPISGHRSVSWYQQTPGQGLQFLFEYFSETQRNKGNFPGRFSGRQFSNSRSEMNVSTLELGDSALYLCASSASGDSGNTIYFGEGSWLTVV.

The chain uses TRBV13 and TRBJ2-7, with TRBD2 matching over 11 bases. The CDR3 extends over 14 amino acids. In germline, CDR1 is PRHDT, CDR2 FYEKMQ (reference sequence). The V and J ends lost 5 bases and 2 bases, in that order; junction bases with no gene match: 2. The CDR3 coding sequence is TGTGCCAGCAGCCGTAGCGGGGGGGCCTACGAGCAGTACTTC. The encoded protein is CASSRSGGAYEQYF.

The chain is built from TRBV19 and TRBJ2-3; TRBD2 matches at 7 bases. The germline CDR1 and CDR2 sequences are LNHDA and SQIVND (reference sequence). The length of the CDR3 is 17 residues. V lost 1 base to trimming and J lost 3 bases; unmatched junction nucleotides: 10. CDR3 residues: CASSIGLLALGTDTQYF. CDR3 nucleotides: TGTGCCAGTAGTATAGGTTTACTAGCGCTGGGAACAGATACGCAGTATTTT.

The chain uses TRBV7-2 and TRBJ2-1; 11 nucleotides line up with TRBD2. Germline lookup yields CDR1 SGHTA and CDR2 FQGNSA. The trim removed 6 bases at V and 0 bases at J, leaving 13 bases unmatched. The CDR3 extends over 19 amino acids. DNA for the CDR3: TGTGCCAGCAGGGGTGGGACTAGCGGCCCAAGGACCTCCTACAATGAGCAGTTCTTC. The encoded protein is CASRGGTSGPRTSYNEQFF.